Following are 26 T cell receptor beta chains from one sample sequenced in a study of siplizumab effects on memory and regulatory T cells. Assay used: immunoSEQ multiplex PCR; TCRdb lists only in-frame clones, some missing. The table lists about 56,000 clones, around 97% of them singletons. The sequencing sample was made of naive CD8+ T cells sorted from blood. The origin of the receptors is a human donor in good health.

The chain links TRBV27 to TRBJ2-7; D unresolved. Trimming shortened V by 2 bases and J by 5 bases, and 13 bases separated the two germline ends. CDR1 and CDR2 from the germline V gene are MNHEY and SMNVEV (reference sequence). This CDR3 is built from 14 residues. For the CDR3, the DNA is TGTGCCAGCAGTTTAAGTGTTGGGGTCCACGAGCAGTACTTC. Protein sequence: CASSLSVGVHEQYF.

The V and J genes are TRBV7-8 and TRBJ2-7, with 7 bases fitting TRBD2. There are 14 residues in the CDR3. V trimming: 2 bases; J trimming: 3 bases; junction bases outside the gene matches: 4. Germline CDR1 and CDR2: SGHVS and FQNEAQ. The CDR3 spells CASSLNGGYYEQYF. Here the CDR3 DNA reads TGTGCCAGCAGCTTAAACGGGGGGTACTACGAGCAGTACTTC.

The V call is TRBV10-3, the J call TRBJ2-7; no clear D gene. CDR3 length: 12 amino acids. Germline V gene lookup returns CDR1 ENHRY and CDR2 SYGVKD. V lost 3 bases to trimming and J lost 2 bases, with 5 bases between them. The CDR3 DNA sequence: TGTGCCATCAGTGACAGAGCCTACGAGCAGTACTTC. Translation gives CAISDRAYEQYF.

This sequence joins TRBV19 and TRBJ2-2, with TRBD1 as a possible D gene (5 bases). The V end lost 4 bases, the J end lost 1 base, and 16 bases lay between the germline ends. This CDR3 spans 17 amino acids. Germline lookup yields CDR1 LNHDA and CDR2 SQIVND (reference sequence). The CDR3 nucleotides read TGTGCCAGTAGTACGCAGGGAACAGGCGAGAACACCGGGGAGCTGTTTTTT. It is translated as CASSTQGTGENTGELFF.

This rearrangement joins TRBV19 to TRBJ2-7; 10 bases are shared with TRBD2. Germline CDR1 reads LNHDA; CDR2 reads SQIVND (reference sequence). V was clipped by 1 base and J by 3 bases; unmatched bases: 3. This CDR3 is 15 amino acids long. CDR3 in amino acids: CASSIGLAGDYEQYF. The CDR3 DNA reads TGTGCCAGTAGTATAGGTCTAGCGGGAGACTACGAGCAGTACTTC.

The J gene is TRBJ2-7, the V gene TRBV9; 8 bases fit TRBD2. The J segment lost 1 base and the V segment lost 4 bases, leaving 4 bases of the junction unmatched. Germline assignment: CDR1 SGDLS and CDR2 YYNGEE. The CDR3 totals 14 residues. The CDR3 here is CASSRAGASYEQYF. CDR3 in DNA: TGTGCCAGCAGCCGAGCGGGAGCGTCCTACGAGCAGTACTTC.

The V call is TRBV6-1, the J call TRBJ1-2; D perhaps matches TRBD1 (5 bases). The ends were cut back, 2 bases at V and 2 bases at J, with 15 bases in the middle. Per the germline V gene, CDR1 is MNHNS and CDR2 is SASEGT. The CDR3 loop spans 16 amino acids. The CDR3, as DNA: TGTGCCAGCAGTGAACTGGTGGGACGCCTAAACTATGGCTACACCTTC. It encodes CASSELVGRLNYGYTF.

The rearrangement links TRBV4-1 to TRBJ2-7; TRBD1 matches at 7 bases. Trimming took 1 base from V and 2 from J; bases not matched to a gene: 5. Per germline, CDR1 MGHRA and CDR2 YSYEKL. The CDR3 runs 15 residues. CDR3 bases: TGCGCCAGCAGCCAAGTTTGGCAGGGGGCCTACGAGCAGTACTTC. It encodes CASSQVWQGAYEQYF.

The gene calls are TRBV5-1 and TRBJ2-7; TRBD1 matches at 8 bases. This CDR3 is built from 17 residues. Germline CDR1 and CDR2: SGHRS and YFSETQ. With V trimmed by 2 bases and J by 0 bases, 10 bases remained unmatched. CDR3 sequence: CASSFWTGSILSYEQYF. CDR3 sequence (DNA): TGCGCCAGCAGCTTTTGGACAGGGTCCATCCTCTCCTACGAGCAGTACTTC.

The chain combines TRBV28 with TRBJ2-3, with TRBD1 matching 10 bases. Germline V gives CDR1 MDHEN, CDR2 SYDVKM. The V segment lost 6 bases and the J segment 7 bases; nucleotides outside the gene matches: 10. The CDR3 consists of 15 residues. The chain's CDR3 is CASRPGTGERNTQYF. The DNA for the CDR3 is TGTGCCAGCAGACCCGGGACAGGGGAGAGGAATACGCAGTATTTT.

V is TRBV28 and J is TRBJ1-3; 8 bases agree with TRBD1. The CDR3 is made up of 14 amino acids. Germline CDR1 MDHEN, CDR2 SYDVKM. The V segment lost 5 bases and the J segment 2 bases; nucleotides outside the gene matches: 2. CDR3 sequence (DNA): TGTGCCAGCAGTCCACAGGGGGCTGGAAACACCATATATTTT. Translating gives CASSPQGAGNTIYF. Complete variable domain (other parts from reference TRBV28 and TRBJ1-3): DVKVTQSSRYLVKRTGEKVFLECVQDMDHENMFWYRQDPGLGLRLIYFSYDVKMKEKGDIPEGYSVSREKKERFSLILESASTNQTSMYLCASSPQGAGNTIYFGEGSWLTVV.

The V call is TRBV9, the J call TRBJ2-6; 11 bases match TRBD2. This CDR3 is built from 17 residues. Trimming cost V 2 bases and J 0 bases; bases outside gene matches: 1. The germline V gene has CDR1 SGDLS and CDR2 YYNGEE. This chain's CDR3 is CASSVTSGSSGANVLTF. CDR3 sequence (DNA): TGTGCCAGCAGCGTTACTAGCGGGAGCTCTGGGGCCAACGTCCTGACTTTC.

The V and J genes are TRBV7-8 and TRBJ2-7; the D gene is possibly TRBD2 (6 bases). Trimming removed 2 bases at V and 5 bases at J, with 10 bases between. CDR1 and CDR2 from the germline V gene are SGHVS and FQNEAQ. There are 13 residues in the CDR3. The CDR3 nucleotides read TGTGCCAGCAGCTTACGGCGGGACCACGAGCAGTACTTC. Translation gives CASSLRRDHEQYF. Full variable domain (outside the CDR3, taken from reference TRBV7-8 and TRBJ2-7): GAGVSQSPRYKVAKRGQDVALRCDPISGHVSLFWYQQALGQGPEFLTYFQNEAQLDKSGLPSDRFFAERPEGSVSTLKIQRTQQEDSAVYLCASSLRRDHEQYFGPGTRLTVT.

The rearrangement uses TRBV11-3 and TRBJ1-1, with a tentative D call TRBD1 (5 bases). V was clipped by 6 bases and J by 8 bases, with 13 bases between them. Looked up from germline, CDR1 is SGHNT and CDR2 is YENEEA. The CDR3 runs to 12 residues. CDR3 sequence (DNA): TGTGCCAGCAGGTATCAGGGAGGGGAAGCTTTCTTT. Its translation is CASRYQGGEAFF.

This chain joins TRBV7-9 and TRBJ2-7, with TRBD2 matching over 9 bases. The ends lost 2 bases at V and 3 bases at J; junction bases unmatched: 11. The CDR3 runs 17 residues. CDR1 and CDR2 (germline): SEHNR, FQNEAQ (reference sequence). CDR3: CASSLSPSLAGYYEQYF. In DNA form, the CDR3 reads TGTGCCAGCAGCTTATCCCCTTCCCTAGCGGGGTACTACGAGCAGTACTTC.

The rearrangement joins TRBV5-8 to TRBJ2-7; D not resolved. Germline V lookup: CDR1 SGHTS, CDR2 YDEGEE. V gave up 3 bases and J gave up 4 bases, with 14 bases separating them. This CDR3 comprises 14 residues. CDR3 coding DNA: TGTGCCAGCAGCTGGAAACTTACACCTTACGAGCAGTACTTC. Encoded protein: CASSWKLTPYEQYF.

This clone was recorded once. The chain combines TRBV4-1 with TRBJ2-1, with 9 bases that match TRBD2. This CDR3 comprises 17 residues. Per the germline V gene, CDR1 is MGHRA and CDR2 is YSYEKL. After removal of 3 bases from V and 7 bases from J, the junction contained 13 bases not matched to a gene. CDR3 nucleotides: TGCGCCAGCAGCCATCCCCCAGGGGCTAGCGGGATGAATGAGCAGTTCTTC. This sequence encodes CASSHPPGASGMNEQFF.

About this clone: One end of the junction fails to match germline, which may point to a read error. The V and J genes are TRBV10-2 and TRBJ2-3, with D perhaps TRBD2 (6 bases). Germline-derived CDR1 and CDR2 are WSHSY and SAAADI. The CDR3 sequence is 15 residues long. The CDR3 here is CAGRQTTSTSDTQYF. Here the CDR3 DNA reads TGCGCCGGCAGACAGACGACTAGTACATCAGATACGCAGTATTTT.

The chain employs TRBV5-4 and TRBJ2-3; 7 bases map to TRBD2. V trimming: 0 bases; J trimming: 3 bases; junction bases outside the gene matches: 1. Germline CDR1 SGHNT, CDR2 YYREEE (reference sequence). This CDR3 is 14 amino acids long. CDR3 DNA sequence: TGTGCCAGCAGCTTGGGGACTAGGACAGATACGCAGTATTTT. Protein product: CASSLGTRTDTQYF.

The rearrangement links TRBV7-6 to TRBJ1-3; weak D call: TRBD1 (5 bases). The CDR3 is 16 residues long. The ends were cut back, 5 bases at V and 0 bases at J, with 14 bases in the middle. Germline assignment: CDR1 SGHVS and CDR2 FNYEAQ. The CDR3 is CASSDPGPSSGNTIYF. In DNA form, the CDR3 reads TGTGCCAGCAGCGACCCGGGACCCAGCTCTGGAAACACCATATATTTT. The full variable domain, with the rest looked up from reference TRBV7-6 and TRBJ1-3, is GAGVSQSPRYKVTKRGQDVALRCDPISGHVSLYWYRQALGQGPEFLTYFNYEAQQDKSGLPNDRFSAERPEGSISTLTIQRTEQRDSAMYRCASSDPGPSSGNTIYFGEGSWLTVV.

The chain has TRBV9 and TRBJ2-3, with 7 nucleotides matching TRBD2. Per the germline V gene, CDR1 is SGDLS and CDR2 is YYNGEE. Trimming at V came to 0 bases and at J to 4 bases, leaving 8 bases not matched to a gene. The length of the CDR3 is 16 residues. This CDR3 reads CASSVASGGGADTQYF. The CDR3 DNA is TGTGCCAGCAGCGTAGCGTCGGGAGGAGGGGCAGATACGCAGTATTTT.

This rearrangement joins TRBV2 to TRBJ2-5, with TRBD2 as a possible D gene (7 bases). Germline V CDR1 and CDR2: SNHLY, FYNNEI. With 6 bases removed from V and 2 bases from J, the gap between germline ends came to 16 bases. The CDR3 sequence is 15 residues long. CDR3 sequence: CASSPLGRGQETQYF. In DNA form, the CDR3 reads TGTGCCAGCAGCCCTCTGGGGAGGGGGCAAGAGACCCAGTACTTC. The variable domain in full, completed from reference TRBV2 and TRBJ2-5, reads EPEVTQTPSHQVTQMGQEVILRCVPISNHLYFYWYRQILGQKVEFLVSFYNNEISEKSEIFDDQFSVERPDGSNFTLKIRSTKLEDSAMYFCASSPLGRGQETQYFGPGTRLLVL.

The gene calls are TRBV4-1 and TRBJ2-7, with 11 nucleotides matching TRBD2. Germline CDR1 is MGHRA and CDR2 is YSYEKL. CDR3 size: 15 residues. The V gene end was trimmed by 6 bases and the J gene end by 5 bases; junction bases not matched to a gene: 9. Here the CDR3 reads CASRLLAGGRHEQYF. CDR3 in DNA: TGCGCCAGCAGGCTTCTAGCGGGAGGACGACACGAGCAGTACTTC.

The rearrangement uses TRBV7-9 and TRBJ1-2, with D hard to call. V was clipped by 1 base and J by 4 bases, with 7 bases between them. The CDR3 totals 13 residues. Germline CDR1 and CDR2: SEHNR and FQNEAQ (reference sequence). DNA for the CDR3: TGTGCCAGCAGCTTAGTGGGCACCTATGGCTACACCTTC. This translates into CASSLVGTYGYTF.

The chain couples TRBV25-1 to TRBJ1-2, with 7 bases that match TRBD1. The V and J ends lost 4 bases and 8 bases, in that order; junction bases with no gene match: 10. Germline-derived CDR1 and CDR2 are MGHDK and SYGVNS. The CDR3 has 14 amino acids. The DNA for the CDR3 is TGTGCCAGCAGTGGCCAGACAGGGTCAGCAGGCTACACCTTC. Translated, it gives CASSGQTGSAGYTF.

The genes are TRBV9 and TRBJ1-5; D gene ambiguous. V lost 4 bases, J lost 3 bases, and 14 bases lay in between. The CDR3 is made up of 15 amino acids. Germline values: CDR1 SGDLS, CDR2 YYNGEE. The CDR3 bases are TGTGCCAGCAGCCCGAGCCTTTTCGACAATCAGCCCCAGCATTTT. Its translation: CASSPSLFDNQPQHF. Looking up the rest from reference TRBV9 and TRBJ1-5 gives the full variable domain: DSGVTQTPKHLITATGQRVTLRCSPRSGDLSVYWYQQSLDQGLQFLIQYYNGEERAKGNILERFSAQQFPDLHSELNLSSLELGDSALYFCASSPSLFDNQPQHFGDGTRLSIL.